Each of the 9 T cell receptor beta chains below was sequenced from the same sample in a study of chronic HIV infection and antiretroviral therapy (dated by TCRdb to 2014 to 2015). Libraries were prepared through 5' RACE. Reads for this sample came from an Illumina MiSeq. TCRdb reran the public reads through fastp at Q25 and MiXCR, keeping productive beta chains. Duplicate CDR3 protein sequences are folded into a single record with the most common DNA and genes. The sample contains 40,000 or so distinct CDR3 sequences, 8% to 10% of them found a single time. The ten largest make up 2.9% of the sample. The sample consisted of peripheral blood. The origin of the receptors is an adult who had HIV and had not received antiretroviral therapy, or was an uninfected healthy control (not recorded which).

The chain carries TRBV7-9 and TRBJ2-3; 11 bases agree with TRBD2. The CDR3 contains 15 residues. Looked up from germline, CDR1 is SEHNR and CDR2 is FQNEAQ (reference sequence). V dropped 6 bases and J dropped 2; count of bases not matched to a gene: 4. The chain's CDR3 is CASRAGLAATDTQYF. As DNA, the CDR3 is TGTGCCAGCAGGGCGGGACTAGCGGCCACAGATACGCAGTATTTT.

This clonotype was seen only a few times. The chain is built from TRBV7-8 and TRBJ2-1, with 12 bases lining up with TRBD2. The V gene's germline CDR1 is SGHVS and CDR2 FQNEAQ. The CDR3 spans 15 residues. The J segment lost 5 bases and the V segment lost 6 bases, leaving 5 bases of the junction unmatched. CDR3 region: CASRKRLAGDNEQFF. CDR3 in DNA: TGTGCCAGCAGGAAAAGACTAGCGGGGGACAATGAGCAGTTCTTC.

Only a few counts were recorded for this clonotype. This chain uses TRBV2 with TRBJ1-2, with TRBD1 matching 7 bases. J gave up 8 bases and V 7 bases, and 4 bases lay outside the gene matches. CDR3 length: 11 amino acids. The germline V gene encodes CDR1 SNHLY and CDR2 FYNNEI. CDR3 nucleotides: TGTGCCAGCAACAGGGGCCAGGGCTACACCTTC. Its protein product is CASNRGQGYTF.

Turning to this clonotype: This may come from a read error, since a much larger clone is one base off. V is TRBV28 and J is TRBJ1-1, with D possibly being TRBD1 (6 bases). Per germline, CDR1 MDHEN and CDR2 SYDVKM. The CDR3 length is 16 residues. The CDR3 DNA reads TGTGCCAGCAGTGTTCTTCAGGGCCAGGGGAACACTGAAACTTTCTTT. Its protein product is CASSVLQGQGNTETFF.

This clonotype was counted ten times or more. This chain links TRBV28 with TRBJ2-7; TRBD1 is a possible D gene (6 bases). Looked up from germline, CDR1 is MDHEN and CDR2 is SYDVKM. V lost 6 bases, J lost 1 base, and 7 bases lay in between. The length of the CDR3 is 12 residues. This CDR3 is CASSQGSYEQYF. The CDR3 region has the DNA TGTGCCAGCAGCCAGGGGTCCTACGAGCAGTACTTC.

This clonotype has ten or more counts. The rearrangement joins TRBV10-3 to TRBJ2-7, with TRBD1 matching over 7 bases. CDR3 size: 14 residues. After removal of 6 bases from V and 0 bases from J, the junction contained 5 bases not matched to a gene. The germline gives CDR1 ENHRY, CDR2 SYGVKD. For the CDR3, the DNA is TGTGCCATCAGCGACAGGGCTGACTCCTACGAGCAGTACTTC. This translates into CAISDRADSYEQYF.

The rearrangement joins TRBV4-1 to TRBJ2-7; the D gene is possibly TRBD2 (5 bases). Per the germline V gene, CDR1 is MGHRA and CDR2 is YSYEKL. The CDR3 is 17 amino acids. The V gene lost 0 bases and the J gene lost 3 bases, with 18 bases spanning the gap. As DNA, the CDR3 is TGCGCCAGCAGCCAAGAAGGTAGCGCGATGGGAAACTACGAGCAGTACTTC. Protein sequence: CASSQEGSAMGNYEQYF.

This clonotype was seen ten or more times. The J gene is TRBJ2-1, the V gene TRBV28; 7 bases are a match to TRBD2. The CDR3 contains 16 residues. Germline loops: CDR1 MDHEN, CDR2 SYDVKM. Unmatched junction bases numbered 4, after V lost 2 bases and J lost 0 bases. CDR3 residues: CASSLTGGPSYNEQFF. CDR3 coding DNA: TGTGCCAGCAGTTTAACGGGAGGACCCTCCTACAATGAGCAGTTCTTC.

This clonotype was recorded many times. V is TRBV13 and J is TRBJ1-1; D is undetermined. Trimming shortened V by 0 bases and J by 4 bases, and 15 bases separated the two germline ends. CDR1 PRHDT and CDR2 FYEKMQ come from the germline V gene (reference sequence). The CDR3 spans 16 residues. The CDR3 loop is CASSLGAPRVSTEAFF. The CDR3 DNA follows: TGTGCCAGCAGCTTAGGAGCTCCTAGGGTGAGCACTGAAGCTTTCTTT.